One and the same sample provided the 23 T cell receptor beta chains below, sequenced in a study of identifying expanded T cells in peripheral blood. Clones were read by immunoSEQ multiplex PCR, and TCRdb kept only the in-frame ones, dropping some. The table has around 57,000 clones, about 90% seen once. Sequenced sample: blood. Every receptor here comes from a person aged 18 to 70 in good health.

The chain employs TRBV7-7 and TRBJ2-1; TRBD2 matches 9 bases. The germline V gene encodes CDR1 SSHAT and CDR2 FNYEAQ (reference sequence). Trimming took 2 bases from V and 4 from J; bases not matched to a gene: 6. The CDR3 consists of 16 residues. CDR3 sequence: CASSLRDSGGYNEQFF. The CDR3 coding sequence is TGTGCCAGCAGCTTACGTGATAGCGGGGGATACAATGAGCAGTTCTTC. The variable domain in full, completed from reference TRBV7-7 and TRBJ2-1, reads GAGVSQSPRYKVTKRGQDVTLRCDPISSHATLYWYQQALGQGPEFLTYFNYEAQPDKSGLPSDRFSAERPEGSISTLTIQRTEQRDSAMYRCASSLRDSGGYNEQFFGPGTRLTVL.

By proportion, this clone is large. The chain is built from TRBV28 and TRBJ2-7, with 12 bases lining up with TRBD2. The CDR3 sequence is 16 residues long. Germline CDR1 reads MDHEN; CDR2 reads SYDVKM. With V trimmed by 4 bases and J by 1 base, 5 bases remained unmatched. The CDR3 reads CASSSLLAGGSYEQYF. For the CDR3, the DNA is TGTGCCAGCAGTTCTCTCCTAGCGGGGGGGTCCTACGAGCAGTACTTC.

In its sample, this clone was seen once. The J gene is TRBJ2-1, the V gene TRBV4-2; D gene unclear. Germline CDR1 and CDR2: LGHNA and YNFKEQ. Trimming left V 0 bases short and J 0 bases short, with 12 bases between. The CDR3 runs to 17 residues. The CDR3 loop reads CASSQESPESSYNEQFF. The CDR3 DNA is TGTGCCAGCAGCCAAGAGTCACCGGAAAGCTCCTACAATGAGCAGTTCTTC.

As for this clone: Different DNA sequences within this sample yield the same CDR3. The rearrangement uses TRBV6-1 and TRBJ2-2, with unresolved D. The CDR3 runs to 13 residues. Germline loops: CDR1 MNHNS, CDR2 SASEGT. V lost 3 bases and J 3 bases, leaving 5 bases between the germline ends. CDR3: CASSDRDTGELFF. CDR3 DNA sequence: TGTGCCAGCAGTGATCGGGACACCGGGGAGCTGTTTTTT.

This rearrangement joins TRBV30 to TRBJ2-5, with D maybe TRBD1 (5 bases). V was trimmed by 1 base and J by 3 bases, leaving 9 bases between them. This CDR3 comprises 13 residues. Germline loops: CDR1 GTSNPN, CDR2 SVGIG (reference sequence). CDR3: CAWSGQGKETQYF. CDR3 sequence (DNA): TGTGCCTGGAGTGGGCAGGGAAAAGAGACCCAGTACTTC.

The rearrangement links TRBV30 to TRBJ2-5; TRBD1 matches 12 bases. The CDR3 runs 15 residues. V shed 3 bases, J shed 5 bases, and the junction held 7 bases outside the gene matches. Germline V gives CDR1 GTSNPN, CDR2 SVGIG (reference sequence). CDR3 DNA: TGTGCCTGGAGGTTCGGGACAGGGGGCATGGAGACCCAGTACTTC. It yields the protein CAWRFGTGGMETQYF.

The rearrangement links TRBV29-1 to TRBJ2-5; 10 nucleotides line up with TRBD1. Germline values: CDR1 SQVTM, CDR2 ANQGSEA. Trimming took 6 bases from V and 4 from J; bases not matched to a gene: 14. The CDR3 loop spans 16 amino acids. DNA for the CDR3: TGCAGCGTCCTCCGTGAGGACAGGGGGTTGGGAGAGACCCAGTACTTC. Encoded protein: CSVLREDRGLGETQYF.

The chain combines TRBV5-1 with TRBJ2-3; perhaps TRBD2 as D (6 bases). Germline lookup yields CDR1 SGHRS and CDR2 YFSETQ. The CDR3 has 15 residues. V was trimmed by 4 bases and J by 6 bases, leaving 18 bases between them. The CDR3 spells CASSPGLLVADTQYF. CDR3 DNA: TGCGCCAGCAGCCCGGGACTTCTCGTGGCGGATACGCAGTATTTT.

This clone was picked up a small number of times. The rearrangement joins TRBV7-8 to TRBJ1-5; 7 bases are shared with TRBD1. V dropped 5 bases and J dropped 1; count of bases not matched to a gene: 14. CDR1 is SGHVS, CDR2 FQNEAQ, per germline. CDR3 length: 18 residues. The CDR3 bases are TGTGCCAGCAGCAGTACCGTAGACAGGGTGGAAAGCAATCAGCCCCAGCATTTT. Translating it yields CASSSTVDRVESNQPQHF.

The V call is TRBV16, the J call TRBJ2-3; TRBD1 matches 7 bases. CDR1 KGHSY and CDR2 FQNENV come from the germline V gene. This CDR3 has 18 amino acids. J gave up 4 bases and V 0 bases, and 13 bases lay outside the gene matches. DNA for the CDR3: TGTGCCAGCAGCCAATCGATAGGGGGACAGACAAGCGCAGATACGCAGTATTTT. Translating it yields CASSQSIGGQTSADTQYF.

The rearrangement links TRBV28 to TRBJ2-1; TRBD2 might be the D (5 bases). The CDR3 totals 16 residues. Looked up from germline, CDR1 is MDHEN and CDR2 is SYDVKM. V shed 4 bases and J shed 0 bases, with 13 bases lying between them. Here the CDR3 reads CASSSSAEGSYNEQFF. The CDR3 bases are TGTGCCAGCAGTTCCTCGGCCGAGGGCTCCTACAATGAGCAGTTCTTC. Complete variable domain (other parts from reference TRBV28 and TRBJ2-1): DVKVTQSSRYLVKRTGEKVFLECVQDMDHENMFWYRQDPGLGLRLIYFSYDVKMKEKGDIPEGYSVSREKKERFSLILESASTNQTSMYLCASSSSAEGSYNEQFFGPGTRLTVL.

The chain uses TRBV5-1 and TRBJ2-4; D remains ambiguous. The CDR3 loop spans 14 amino acids. The germline V gene has CDR1 SGHRS and CDR2 YFSETQ. The ends were cut back, 1 base at V and 5 bases at J, with 10 bases in the middle. CDR3 sequence: CASSLFQEQNIQYF. The DNA of the CDR3 is TGCGCCAGCAGCTTGTTCCAGGAACAAAACATTCAGTACTTC.

The V gene is TRBV5-1, the J gene TRBJ2-2, with a tentative D call TRBD2 (5 bases). Germline V CDR1 and CDR2: SGHRS, YFSETQ. The CDR3 contains 15 residues. Trimming cost V 1 base and J 0 bases, with 7 bases left between them. CDR3 loop: CASSLKDSNTGELFF. The CDR3 DNA is TGCGCCAGCAGCTTGAAGGACTCGAACACCGGGGAGCTGTTTTTT.

The chain couples TRBV4-3 to TRBJ1-5; D is ambiguous. Germline loops: CDR1 LGHNA, CDR2 YSLEER. Trimming left V 3 bases short and J 7 bases short, with 19 bases between. The CDR3 length is 16 residues. Written as DNA, the CDR3 is TGCGCCAGCAGCCATGAGCTGGACCAGGCGGCACAGCCCCAGCATTTT. Translated: CASSHELDQAAQPQHF.

This chain joins TRBV4-3 and TRBJ2-3; D call uncertain. Trimming stripped 0 bases from V and 2 bases from J, with 12 bases between. The CDR3 has 16 amino acids. CDR1 and CDR2 (germline): LGHNA, YSLEER. CDR3 sequence (DNA): TGCGCCAGCAGCCAAGAGTTGCAGGCGAACACAGATACGCAGTATTTT. It specifies CASSQELQANTDTQYF.

The chain is built from TRBV5-4 and TRBJ2-2; tentatively, D is TRBD1 or TRBD2 (5 bases each). Trimming cost V 3 bases and J 3 bases, with 12 bases left between them. Germline CDR1 reads SGHNT; CDR2 reads YYREEE (reference sequence). This CDR3 has 15 amino acids. The CDR3 sequence: CASSSGTLYTGELFF. CDR3 coding DNA: TGTGCCAGCAGCTCAGGGACCCTCTACACCGGGGAGCTGTTTTTT.

The chain carries TRBV7-9 and TRBJ2-3; D not resolved. Germline V gene data show CDR1 as SEHNR and CDR2 as FQNEAQ (reference sequence). This CDR3 comprises 11 residues. Trimming took off 6 bases at V and 0 bases at J, with 1 base between the two ends. This chain's CDR3 is CASRSTDTQYF. In DNA form, the CDR3 reads TGTGCCAGCAGAAGCACAGATACGCAGTATTTT.

V gene TRBV5-4 combines with J gene TRBJ2-7; tentative D call: TRBD1 (6 bases). Trimming removed 5 bases from V and 3 bases from J, with 12 bases in between. In germline, CDR1 is SGHNT, CDR2 YYREEE (reference sequence). This CDR3 has 13 amino acids. CDR3 region: CASSFETGYEQYF. The CDR3 DNA follows: TGTGCCAGCAGTTTCGAGACAGGCTACGAGCAGTACTTC. The entire variable domain, with the rest obtained from reference TRBV5-4 and TRBJ2-7, is as follows: ETGVTQSPTHLIKTRGQQVTLRCSSQSGHNTVSWYQQALGQGPQFIFQYYREEENGRGNFPPRFSGLQFPNYSSELNVNALELDDSALYLCASSFETGYEQYFGPGTRLTVT.

The chain uses TRBV5-4 and TRBJ2-3, with TRBD2 identical over 7 bases. The germline V gene has CDR1 SGHNT and CDR2 YYREEE (reference sequence). The CDR3 spans 14 residues. The ends lost 3 bases at V and 2 bases at J; junction bases unmatched: 3. CDR3 nucleotide sequence: TGTGCCAGCAGCTCACGGGACTACACAGATACGCAGTATTTT. This gives the protein CASSSRDYTDTQYF.

This clone was detected only once. The CDR3 loop reads CASSFQGQGTEAFF. The CDR3 region has the DNA TGTGCCAGCAGCTTCCAGGGGCAAGGCACTGAAGCTTTCTTT. The chain links TRBV11-2 to TRBJ1-1; tentatively, D is TRBD1 (6 bases). The CDR3 runs 14 residues. Per the germline V gene, CDR1 is SGHAT and CDR2 is FQNNGV. V lost 3 bases, J lost 4 bases, and 12 bases lay in between.

This chain joins TRBV19 and TRBJ2-1; 10 bases match TRBD2. The germline gives CDR1 LNHDA, CDR2 SQIVND (reference sequence). V lost 6 bases to trimming and J lost 2 bases; unmatched junction nucleotides: 16. The CDR3 has 19 amino acids. CDR3 in amino acids: CASRKELAGDGIPYNEQFF. As DNA, the CDR3 is TGTGCCAGTAGAAAGGAGCTAGCGGGAGACGGGATCCCCTACAATGAGCAGTTCTTC.

The chain links TRBV2 to TRBJ2-1, with TRBD2 identical over 9 bases. The CDR3 totals 15 residues. After removal of 6 bases from V and 6 bases from J, the junction contained 9 bases not matched to a gene. The germline V gene has CDR1 SNHLY and CDR2 FYNNEI. CDR3 region: CASRPTSGFGNEQFF. Written as DNA, the CDR3 is TGTGCCAGCAGGCCGACTAGCGGTTTTGGCAATGAGCAGTTCTTC.

This sequence joins TRBV5-6 and TRBJ2-7; tentative D call: TRBD2 (6 bases). V was trimmed by 4 bases and J by 2 bases, leaving 13 bases between them. From germline, CDR1 is SGHDT and CDR2 YYEEEE. The CDR3 length is 14 residues. DNA for the CDR3: TGTGCCAGCAGCCCCGCCGGAGGGGCCTACGAGCAGTACTTC. Translated: CASSPAGGAYEQYF.